The entry below gives a single T cell receptor beta chain sequence along with its context. Its antigen is unidentified. CDR1 is WSHSY and CDR2 is SAAADI in the germline V gene. This CDR3 is 15 amino acids long. These data originate in a study of T cells expressing NK-cell markers. Across the study: CD3+CD56+NKG2C+, CD3+CD56+NKG2C- and CD3+CD56-NKG2C+ T cells, once sorted, supplied the TCR beta repertoires. Just one sequenced donor of eight was HCMV-seronegative, while seven were seropositive.

Points from the study as a whole: Unclear, still, was the HCMV specificity of the expanded NKG2C+ T cell clones.

TCR beta libraries carry UMIs added by 5'RACE template switching. After re-calling the 5' RACE reads, TCRdb lists one entry per CDR3 protein, DNA absent. This table holds about 550,000 distinct CDR3 sequences. This receptor was taken from a man aged 18 to 30 in good health. The chain employs TRBV10-2 and TRBJ2-3; TCRdb lists TRBD2, though no DNA is available to test this call. Material for sequencing was blood T cells: a sorted CD56 or NKG2C T cell subset, CD4+ or CD8+ T cells, or bulk PBMC T cells (not recorded which). The CDR3 here is CASRREAVKADTQYF.